This record covers a single TCR beta chain. Its specificity is unknown. The CDR3 runs 13 residues. The V gene's germline CDR1 is SGHRS and CDR2 YFSETQ. V was shortened by 2 bases and J by 4 bases, with 10 bases between the two germline ends. The data originate from a study of T cell responses to AZD1222 COVID-19 vaccine. Findings of the study overall: Clonal diversity was possibly underestimated, and white British individuals and females predominated among donors.

The assay was immunoSEQ multiplex PCR, and TCRdb's table has in-frame clones only and misses some. The sample contains 130,000 to 150,000 clones, around 84% of which appear only once. The chain has TRBV5-1 and TRBJ2-7; D is undetermined. The sample here was peripheral blood, taken 28 days after the second AZD1222 dose. The clonotype was recovered from an adult who received the AZD1222 COVID-19 vaccine. CDR3 sequence (DNA): TGCGCCAGCAGCTTAAATCCGCTTTACGAGCAGTACTTC. Translating it yields CASSLNPLYEQYF. Together with reference TRBV5-1 and TRBJ2-7, the CDR3 gives the full variable domain: KAGVTQTPRYLIKTRGQQVTLSCSPISGHRSVSWYQQTPGQGLQFLFEYFSETQRNKGNFPGRFSGRQFSNSRSEMNVSTLELGDSALYLCASSLNPLYEQYFGPGTRLTVT.